The source of this TCR beta chain is a study of response to subunit inactivated influenza vaccine (dated by TCRdb to about 2018). Study-wide context: To follow how T cells responded to a trivalent subunit inactivated influenza vaccine, the researchers relied on deep quantitative profiling of the T cell receptor repertoire. Overall study outcomes, separate from this receptor: The authors proposed that each seasonal influenza vaccination may bring in only a limited number of new T cells.

This clonotype was detected a few times. This receptor's antigen is unknown. No much larger clonotype is one base removed from it; base qualities were not supplied. The library was prepared using RT-PCR. The sample was run on an Illumina HiSeq 2500. The public reads were reprocessed in TCRdb via fastp at Q25 and MiXCR, keeping in-frame beta chains. Each entry is one CDR3 protein sequence, shown with its most common DNA and genes. In this sample the table shows around 790,000 distinct CDR3 sequences, 21% of which occur a single time. The biggest ten clones account for 10% of the sample. There are 15 amino acids in the CDR3, from cysteine to phenylalanine inclusive. Of all the DNA, just the CDR3 is kept, 45 bases in frame from base 1. After removal of 2 bases from V and 5 bases from J, the junction retains 6 bases not matched to a gene. CDR1 is given as DFQATT and CDR2 as SNEGSKA, both from the germline V gene (reference sequence).

Sequencing used PBMCs from blood, obtained about 5 days after vaccination. The chain employs TRBV20-1 and TRBJ2-5, and TRBD1 aligns with 12 junction nucleotides. The sequence was obtained from a man in his forties or fifties who received an inactivated influenza vaccine. Donor details come from another sample of the same person, matched by shared clones. The DNA sequence is given as TGCAGTGCTAGACGGGACAGGGGGCGCGCGGAGACCCAGTACTTC. The resulting protein is CSARRDRGRAETQYF.